This is a list of T cell receptor beta chains from one sample in a study of blood T cells in healthy people across ages. One entry per CDR3 protein results from TCRdb running MiXCR on the 5' RACE reads. Of 1.2 million to 1.5 million distinct CDR3 sequences listed, 59% were seen once; the top ten hold about 6.7%. Sequences were obtained from blood. These receptors all stem from a man younger than 30 in good health. Each CDR3 is given with its conserved first and last residue. A D gene is named only where the DNA matches it firmly. Not every row has a clone size; where given, it reads once, few, many or a size class.

TRBJ2-1 TRBD2 TRBV3-1 NA CASSLTSGSGEQFF TGTGCCAGCAGCCTGACTAGCGGGAGTGGCGAGCAGTTCTTC
TRBJ2-7 TRBD2 TRBV11-2 few CASSPLGRASGVSYEQYF TGTGCCAGCAGCCCCCTAGGGCGGGCTAGCGGCGTTTCCTACGAGCAGTACTTC
TRBJ1-1 NA TRBV4-1 NA CASSQEEYRWDTEAFF TGCGCCAGCAGCCAAGAAGAGTACAGATGGGACACTGAAGCTTTCTTT
TRBJ2-7 NA TRBV27 NA CASSLFLKATGEQYF TGTGCCAGCAGTTTATTCCTAAAAGCAACGGGCGAGCAGTACTTC
TRBJ2-4 NA TRBV20-1 few CSATTTDRLAKNIQYF TGCAGTGCTACCACGACGGACCGATTAGCCAAAAACATTCAGTACTTC
TRBJ2-1 TRBD1 TRBV15 NA CATSLTGDSYNEQFF TGTGCCACCAGTTTAACAGGGGATTCCTACAATGAGCAGTTCTTC
TRBJ2-7 NA TRBV11-2 NA CASSPMDRSSYEQYF TGTGCCAGCAGCCCCATGGACCGGAGCTCCTACGAGCAGTACTTC
TRBJ2-1 NA TRBV11-2 NA CASNPPNGHNEQFF TGTGCCAGCAACCCGCCGAACGGCCACAATGAGCAGTTCTTC
TRBJ1-2 NA TRBV4-1 NA CASSPGAVANYGYTF TGCGCCAGCAGCCCCGGGGCTGTAGCTAACTATGGCTACACCTTC
TRBJ2-1 TRBD1 TRBV27 NA CASSFGTGVYEQFF TGTGCCAGCAGTTTCGGGACAGGGGTCTATGAGCAGTTCTTC
TRBJ2-1 NA TRBV6-5 NA CASSYDQGIEQFF TGTGCCAGCAGTTACGATCAGGGTATTGAGCAGTTCTTC
TRBJ1-2 TRBD1 TRBV24-1 NA CATSDRGQGANGYTF TGTGCCACCAGTGATCGGGGGCAGGGGGCGAATGGCTACACCTTC
TRBJ2-7 NA TRBV4-3 NA CASSQRDGSAYEQYF TGCGCCAGCAGCCAGAGGGACGGCTCGGCCTACGAGCAGTACTTC
TRBJ2-1 NA TRBV29-1 NA CSLGEELGNEQFF TGCAGCCTCGGTGAAGAGTTGGGCAATGAGCAGTTCTTC
TRBJ2-1 TRBD2 TRBV12-3/TRBV12-4 NA CASSPPPLADQGAWNEQFF TGTGCCAGCAGTCCCCCCCCTCTAGCGGATCAGGGTGCCTGGAATGAGCAGTTCTTC
TRBJ1-6 NA TRBV4-1 few CASSPSFVSPLHF TGCGCCAGCAGCCCTTCCTTCGTTTCACCCCTCCACTTT
TRBJ2-4 TRBD1 TRBV5-1 NA CASSAYLGTGPAIAKNIQYF TGCGCCAGCAGCGCGTACCTGGGGACAGGCCCTGCTATAGCCAAAAACATTCAGTACTTC
TRBJ1-2 NA TRBV21-1 NA CASSKENRGGWNYGYTF TGTGCCAGCAGCAAAGAGAACAGGGGAGGCTGGAACTATGGCTACACCTTC
TRBJ1-4 TRBD1 TRBV2 NA CASSEDRELGANEKLFF TGTGCCAGCAGTGAGGACAGGGAATTAGGAGCTAATGAAAAACTGTTTTTT
TRBJ2-7 TRBD1 TRBV5-1 few CASSTGQDYEQYF TGCGCCAGCAGCACAGGACAGGACTACGAGCAGTACTTC
TRBJ2-7 TRBD1 TRBV7-2 NA CASSLPDRGPTYEQYF TGTGCCAGCAGCCTACCTGACAGGGGGCCAACCTACGAGCAGTACTTC
TRBJ1-5 NA TRBV25-1 once CASSESGDMGQPQHF TGTGCCAGCAGTGAATCAGGGGATATGGGTCAGCCCCAGCATTTT
TRBJ2-3 NA TRBV12-3/TRBV12-4 NA CASSISGTSTDTQYF TGTGCCAGCAGCATCAGCGGAACTAGCACAGATACGCAGTATTTT
TRBJ2-1 NA TRBV29-1 few CSAGWGADEQFF TGCAGCGCCGGTTGGGGGGCCGATGAGCAGTTCTTC
TRBJ2-5 TRBD2 TRBV20-1 NA CSAIGRGYQETQYF TGCAGTGCTATAGGGCGGGGGTATCAAGAGACCCAGTACTTC
TRBJ1-1 NA TRBV2 NA CASKEPQYTYTEAFF TGTGCCAGTAAAGAACCTCAGTACACCTACACTGAAGCTTTCTTT
TRBJ2-5 NA TRBV2 NA CASGKTSSHKIETQYF TGTGCCAGCGGGAAAACTAGCTCCCATAAGATAGAGACCCAGTACTTC
TRBJ2-7 TRBD1 TRBV2 NA CASTSGTGKAEQYF TGTGCCAGCACCTCCGGGACAGGGAAGGCCGAGCAGTACTTC
TRBJ2-1 NA TRBV27 NA CASSLRGLYNEQFF TGTGCCAGCAGTTTAAGGGGTCTCTACAATGAGCAGTTCTTC
TRBJ2-1 TRBD2 TRBV29-1 NA CSVAGLAGTNEQFF TGCAGCGTGGCGGGACTAGCGGGGACCAATGAGCAGTTCTTC